This T cell receptor beta chain was recorded in a study of T cells after posttransplantation cyclophosphamide (dated by TCRdb to the mid-2010s). Turning to the overall study: Using TRB sequencing, the study followed how the T cell repertoire rebuilt after myeloablative bone marrow transplantation with posttransplantation cyclophosphamide given as GVHD prophylaxis. Public TRB sequences were compared against a database of over 3,500 sequences linked to responses to pathogens, tumor antigens, self-antigens and alloantigens. TRB sequencing was performed on blood from all 35 or so PTCy patients with 1-year posttransplant specimens. Up to 3 additional blood samples from 2 to 5.2 years after transplant were also TRB-sequenced in 3 patients, as was pretransplant blood from 4 patients. Samples from some 33 PTCy-treated patients and approximately 16 related bone marrow donors of those patients were subjected to antigen receptor sequencing. Because TRA and TRB clonality correlated tightly in about 9 samples, the subsequent TCR analyses were limited to TRB only. The research as a whole found: The TRB repertoires of T cells infiltrating skin or GI tract showed only limited overlap with the TRB repertoires of T cells in blood. Across some 45 patients, TRB clonality was highly associated with recipient CMV seropositivity and CMV reactivation, and PTCy diversity was similar to diversity in CNI/methotrexate controls. Donor-recipient similarity was low at 1-2 months but increased during the first year, and donor CD8+ memory clones often dominated later blood repertoires.

TRB sequencing used genomic DNA with the immunoSEQ assay at survey resolution or the hsTCRB kit. The paper's data handling went like this. Initial read processing used immunoSEQ software, and repertoire analyses used the LymphoSeq R package. Clonality was calculated as 1 minus normalized Shannon entropy, and the Gini coefficient was also calculated for each TRB dataset. Phenotypes of unsorted samples were inferred by mapping TRB sequences from sorted subsets of the recipient or donor onto the same recipient's unsorted samples. The immuneACCESS repertoire file appears here via TCRdb, limited to in-frame rearrangements. These files lack a portion of the clones; in checked studies, under half of the deficit traces to unresolved V genes, and the cause of the others is not known. The V and J calls and clone size were taken over from that table, and D and trimming were inferred from the DNA. The sample records about 33,000 clones, none occurring a single time. The top ten constitute less than 5% of the sample.

This clone was picked up a small number of times. Its cognate antigen has yet to be identified. Per-base quality was not reported, and no clone a single base away is much larger than it. Related bone marrow donors provided peripheral blood samples on the day of marrow donation. Mononuclear cells from peripheral blood and bone marrow were separated by Ficoll-Hypaque density centrifugation and then cryopreserved. The sequenced sample was PBMCs. The source is a young woman in good health and a related stem cell transplant donor.

The nucleotide sequence is TGTGCCAGCAGTGACTCCGGGGGGAGCACAGATACGCAGTATTTT. This translates into CASSDSGGSTDTQYF. The chain couples TRBV6-4 to TRBJ2-3; 7 bases in the junction line up with TRBD2. The CDR3 goes from the cysteine to the phenylalanine over 15 residues. Kept here is only the CDR3 DNA, which spans 45 bases and is read in frame from base 1. Unmatched junction bases come to 0, with V trimmed by 0 bases and J by 0 bases. CDR1 and CDR2 (MRHNA, SNTAGT) derive from the germline V gene.